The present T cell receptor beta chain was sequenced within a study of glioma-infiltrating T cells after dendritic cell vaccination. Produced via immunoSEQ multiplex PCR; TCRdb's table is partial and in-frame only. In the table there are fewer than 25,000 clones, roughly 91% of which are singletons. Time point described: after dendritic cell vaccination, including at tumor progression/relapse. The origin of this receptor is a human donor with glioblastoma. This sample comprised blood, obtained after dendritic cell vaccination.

The CDR3 protein is CASSEGANVGLQETQYF. DNA for the CDR3: TGTGCCAGCAGTGAGGGGGCTAACGTGGGGTTACAAGAGACCCAGTACTTC. V usage is TRBV6-1 and J usage is TRBJ2-5, with D tentatively TRBD1 (6 bases). CDR3 length: 17 amino acids. Germline V gives CDR1 MNHNS, CDR2 SASEGT. Trimming shortened V by 3 bases and J by 2 bases, and 19 bases separated the two germline ends.